One sample yielded the 18 T cell receptor beta chains listed below, sequenced in a study of cytomegalovirus exposure and HLA in healthy donors. The PCR was carried out with 60 Vbeta primers and 13 Jbeta primers. Data came from immunoSEQ multiplex PCR; TCRdb stores just in-frame clones and leaves some out. The data hold roughly 100,000 clones, with roughly three quarters observed a single time. The material sequenced was PBMCs. Receptors were obtained from a woman aged 55 to 70 in good health and CMV-seronegative.

The V gene is TRBV5-1, the J gene TRBJ1-1; no definite D call. The length of the CDR3 is 14 residues. V lost 4 bases, J lost 1 base, and 11 bases lay in between. CDR1 is SGHRS and CDR2 is YFSETQ in the germline V gene. CDR3 amino acids: CASSPNARNTEAFF. CDR3 nucleotide sequence: TGCGCCAGCAGCCCGAACGCCAGGAACACTGAAGCTTTCTTT. The variable domain in full, with the rest retrieved from reference TRBV5-1 and TRBJ1-1, is KAGVTQTPRYLIKTRGQQVTLSCSPISGHRSVSWYQQTPGQGLQFLFEYFSETQRNKGNFPGRFSGRQFSNSRSEMNVSTLELGDSALYLCASSPNARNTEAFFGQGTRLTVV.

The chain couples TRBV5-1 to TRBJ2-1, with 9 bases lining up with TRBD2. Trimming removed 4 bases from V and 2 bases from J; junction bases left unmatched: 7. Germline CDR1 SGHRS, CDR2 YFSETQ. The CDR3 totals 16 residues. CDR3 DNA: TGCGCCAGCAGCCCAGATAGCGGGGGCCCCTACAATGAGCAGTTCTTC. Translation: CASSPDSGGPYNEQFF.

This rearrangement joins TRBV5-4 to TRBJ1-2, with D possibly matching TRBD1 (6 bases). The CDR3 extends over 11 amino acids. Trimming cost V 9 bases and J 2 bases, with 8 bases left between them. Germline V CDR1 and CDR2: SGHNT, YYREEE (reference sequence). CDR3 in DNA: TGTGCCACAACAGGGAACTATGGCTACACCTTC. This translates into CATTGNYGYTF.

The chain combines TRBV28 with TRBJ2-7; TRBD1 matches at 8 bases. Per germline, CDR1 MDHEN and CDR2 SYDVKM. Unmatched junction bases numbered 3, after V lost 3 bases and J lost 2 bases. The length of the CDR3 is 14 residues. The CDR3: CASSLGRGPYEQYF. The CDR3 DNA sequence: TGTGCCAGCAGTTTGGGCAGGGGGCCCTACGAGCAGTACTTC.

This clone was recorded only once. The chain employs TRBV28 and TRBJ1-5; D call uncertain. The V and J ends lost 11 bases and 2 bases respectively, with 13 bases between them. The CDR3 totals 13 residues. Germline loops: CDR1 MDHEN, CDR2 SYDVKM. The CDR3 DNA reads TGTGCCGCGCAACGGGGTGGCAATCAGCCCCAGCATTTT. This codes for CAAQRGGNQPQHF.

The rearrangement links TRBV7-2 to TRBJ1-1; the match to TRBD1 covers 7 bases. The CDR3 length is 16 residues. With V trimmed by 1 base and J by 0 bases, 5 bases remained unmatched. The germline CDR1 and CDR2 sequences are SGHTA and FQGNSA. Written as DNA, the CDR3 is TGTGCCAGCAGCTTAGACAGGGGCGCCATGAACACTGAAGCTTTCTTT. Translated, it gives CASSLDRGAMNTEAFF.

This chain uses TRBV4-1 with TRBJ2-1; 9 nucleotides align to TRBD2. This CDR3 comprises 18 residues. The junction had 14 bases not matched to a gene; V was cut back by 0 bases and J by 8 bases. Germline-derived CDR1 and CDR2 are MGHRA and YSYEKL. CDR3 DNA: TGCGCCAGCAGCCAAGAGGAAGCGGGAGGTACGATGGGGCATGAGCAGTTCTTC. Its translation is CASSQEEAGGTMGHEQFF.

The gene calls are TRBV29-1 and TRBJ1-5, with a possible D match to TRBD1 (6 bases). From germline, CDR1 is SQVTM and CDR2 ANQGSEA. The CDR3 consists of 13 residues. V lost 7 bases to trimming and J lost 2 bases, with 12 bases between them. In DNA, the CDR3 is TGCAGCGCGCGGGGGCCAGGCAATCAGCCCCAGCATTTT. Its protein product is CSARGPGNQPQHF.

The genes are TRBV7-9 and TRBJ1-1; D gene ambiguous. Germline V gene sequence: CDR1 SEHNR, CDR2 FQNEAQ (reference sequence). Trimming shortened V by 3 bases and J by 6 bases, and 8 bases separated the two germline ends. The length of the CDR3 is 12 residues. The CDR3 nucleotides read TGTGCCAGCAGCTTCGGGGAGGCTGAAGCTTTCTTT. Translation: CASSFGEAEAFF.

This chain joins TRBV19 and TRBJ2-3, with 7 bases fitting TRBD2. Germline V gene data show CDR1 as LNHDA and CDR2 as SQIVND (reference sequence). The V segment lost 2 bases and the J segment 2 bases; nucleotides outside the gene matches: 4. CDR3 size: 15 residues. CDR3 in amino acids: CASSISSGYTDTQYF. Here the CDR3 DNA reads TGTGCCAGTAGTATATCTAGCGGCTACACAGATACGCAGTATTTT.

This rearrangement joins TRBV6-5 to TRBJ2-5; weak D call: TRBD2 (6 bases). The CDR3 loop spans 15 amino acids. V was pared by 5 bases and J by 5 bases, with 18 bases between. Per germline, CDR1 MNHEY and CDR2 SVGAGI. CDR3 in DNA: TGTGCCAGCAGTCCTCGGGACTCCCTTTGGGAGACCCAGTACTTC. Protein sequence: CASSPRDSLWETQYF.

V gene TRBV7-8 combines with J gene TRBJ1-5, with no clear D. The V gene's germline CDR1 is SGHVS and CDR2 FQNEAQ. The CDR3 length is 12 residues. Trimming took 5 bases from V and 4 from J, leaving 6 bases between them. The CDR3 nucleotides are TGTGCCAGCAGCCACTTGAATCAGCCCCAGCATTTT. Protein: CASSHLNQPQHF. Looking up the rest from reference TRBV7-8 and TRBJ1-5 gives the full variable domain: GAGVSQSPRYKVAKRGQDVALRCDPISGHVSLFWYQQALGQGPEFLTYFQNEAQLDKSGLPSDRFFAERPEGSVSTLKIQRTQQEDSAVYLCASSHLNQPQHFGDGTRLSIL.

V usage is TRBV6-6 and J usage is TRBJ2-1; maybe TRBD2 (7 bases). In germline, CDR1 is MNHNY, CDR2 SVGAGI (reference sequence). The CDR3 runs to 15 residues. V lost 5 bases to trimming and J lost 0 bases, with 11 bases between them. The CDR3 region has the DNA TGTGCCAGCAGTCCGAGGGGGGGCTCCTACAATGAGCAGTTCTTC. Amino acids: CASSPRGGSYNEQFF.

This clone came up a few times. The chain uses TRBV7-7 and TRBJ1-1; D is perhaps TRBD1 (5 bases). Trimming took off 10 bases at V and 4 bases at J, with 16 bases between the two ends. From germline, CDR1 is SSHAT and CDR2 FNYEAQ (reference sequence). The CDR3 covers 13 residues. The CDR3 DNA sequence: TGTGCCACCCCTCTAAGACAGAGCACTGAAGCTTTCTTT. This encodes CATPLRQSTEAFF.

This clone was found a few times. V gene TRBV5-1 combines with J gene TRBJ2-5; TRBD2 matches 15 bases. The CDR3 sequence is 17 residues long. Germline-derived CDR1 and CDR2 are SGHRS and YFSETQ. Germline trimming cut 3 bases from V and 4 bases from J; bases unmatched to any gene: 7. CDR3 DNA: TGCGCCAGCAGCTCTACGGGACTAGCGGGGGGTGGAGAGACCCAGTACTTC. As protein: CASSSTGLAGGGETQYF.

This clone is a singleton in its sample. The J gene is TRBJ1-5, the V gene TRBV18; 10 nucleotides match TRBD1. This CDR3 has 17 amino acids. CDR1 and CDR2 (germline): KGHSH, LQKENI. The ends lost 2 bases at V and 9 bases at J; junction bases unmatched: 13. Written as DNA, the CDR3 is TGTGCCAGCTCACCAGGGACAGGGGCACCCCCGGAGTGGCCCCAGCATTTT. As protein: CASSPGTGAPPEWPQHF.

This chain joins TRBV5-5 and TRBJ2-5, with TRBD2 matching 7 bases. V lost 0 bases to trimming and J lost 8 bases; unmatched junction nucleotides: 16. Germline CDR1 reads SGHKS; CDR2 reads YYEKEE (reference sequence). The CDR3 has 17 residues. The CDR3 is CASSLGAGGGGQKTQYF. The CDR3 nucleotides read TGTGCCAGCAGCTTGGGGGCCGGTGGCGGGGGTCAGAAAACCCAGTACTTC.

This clone showed up just a few times. The chain combines TRBV6-6 with TRBJ2-5; tentatively, D is TRBD1 (6 bases). The CDR3 extends over 15 amino acids. The V and J ends lost 7 bases and 2 bases respectively, with 17 bases between them. CDR1 and CDR2 from the germline V gene are MNHNY and SVGAGI (reference sequence). In DNA form, the CDR3 reads TGTGCCAGCACCGAGACAGGTCAAGCACAAGAGACCCAGTACTTC. This encodes CASTETGQAQETQYF.